The 24 T cell receptor beta chains below all came from one sample that was sequenced in a study of cytomegalovirus exposure and HLA in healthy donors. The data were produced by immunoSEQ multiplex PCR, yet TCRdb's version contains in-frame clones alone and is incomplete. The sample has some 110,000 clones; around 94% are singletons. Sequenced: PBMCs. These receptors originate from a woman younger than 30 in good health and CMV-seronegative.

The V call is TRBV6-1, the J call TRBJ2-1; D call uncertain. Germline V gives CDR1 MNHNS, CDR2 SASEGT. Trimming removed 7 bases at V and 2 bases at J, with 9 bases between. The CDR3 sequence is 13 residues long. The CDR3 sequence: CASTTPAYNEQFF. The DNA of the CDR3 is TGTGCCAGCACTACGCCCGCCTACAATGAGCAGTTCTTC.

The chain is built from TRBV5-1 and TRBJ2-1; 8 bases are shared with TRBD2. V shed 6 bases, J shed 8 bases, and the junction held 10 bases outside the gene matches. The germline CDR1 and CDR2 sequences are SGHRS and YFSETQ. CDR3 length: 14 amino acids. The CDR3 sequence is CASNKRGRFDEQFF. The CDR3 nucleotides are TGCGCCAGCAATAAGCGGGGGAGGTTCGATGAGCAGTTCTTC.

The chain joins TRBV6-5 to TRBJ2-2; 9 bases line up with TRBD1. The CDR3 consists of 15 residues. V was clipped by 5 bases and J by 4 bases; unmatched bases: 5. Germline V gene data show CDR1 as MNHEY and CDR2 as SVGAGI. CDR3 protein: CASSPGTGPTGELFF. The CDR3 region has the DNA TGTGCCAGCAGTCCCGGGACAGGGCCCACCGGGGAGCTGTTTTTT.

J is TRBJ2-7 and V is TRBV7-9; a possible D gene is TRBD1 (6 bases). This CDR3 spans 12 amino acids. V lost 5 bases, J lost 7 bases, and 12 bases lay in between. The germline gives CDR1 SEHNR, CDR2 FQNEAQ (reference sequence). CDR3 bases: TGTGCCAGCAGCCTCGACAGGAGGGAGCAGTACTTC. It is translated as CASSLDRREQYF.

This clone has just one count. The chain uses TRBV9 and TRBJ2-6; TRBD1 matches at 9 bases. This CDR3 contains 19 residues. Germline CDR1 reads SGDLS; CDR2 reads YYNGEE. V trimming: 2 bases; J trimming: 4 bases; junction bases outside the gene matches: 13. DNA of the CDR3: TGTGCCAGCAGCGTTTACCGGGACAGGGCAGTAAGAGGGGCCAACGTCCTGACTTTC. Residues: CASSVYRDRAVRGANVLTF.

The chain couples TRBV15 to TRBJ1-1, with TRBD1 identical over 10 bases. The CDR3 has 15 amino acids. The V and J ends lost 4 bases and 5 bases, in that order; junction bases with no gene match: 7. Germline CDR1 is LNHNV and CDR2 is YYDKDF (reference sequence). The CDR3 protein is CATSIDRGPGTEAFF. CDR3 DNA: TGTGCCACCAGCATCGACAGGGGGCCAGGGACTGAAGCTTTCTTT. The whole variable domain, filled in from reference TRBV15 and TRBJ1-1, reads DAMVIQNPRYQVTQFGKPVTLSCSQTLNHNVMYWYQQKSSQAPKLLFHYYDKDFNNEADTPDNFQSRRPNTSFCFLDIRSPGLGDTAMYLCATSIDRGPGTEAFFGQGTRLTVV.

The chain is built from TRBV7-9 and TRBJ2-1, with D maybe TRBD2 (5 bases). From germline, CDR1 is SEHNR and CDR2 FQNEAQ (reference sequence). CDR3 length: 12 residues. Trimming left V 3 bases short and J 13 bases short, with 13 bases between. The CDR3, as DNA: TGTGCCAGCAGCTTGACTAAGAGTAGTCAGTTCTTC. Its translation is CASSLTKSSQFF.

The CDR3 coding sequence is TGTGCCAGCAGTACGAACAGAGAAGCTTTCTTT. Protein: CASSTNREAFF. The chain carries TRBV27 and TRBJ1-1; no reliable D call. The CDR3 runs 11 residues. V dropped 5 bases and J dropped 8 bases, with 9 bases sitting between them. Germline loops: CDR1 MNHEY, CDR2 SMNVEV (reference sequence).

This chain connects TRBV9 to TRBJ2-2, with D perhaps TRBD2 (6 bases). With 0 bases removed from V and 1 base from J, the gap between germline ends came to 10 bases. The CDR3 sequence is 16 residues long. Germline assignment: CDR1 SGDLS and CDR2 YYNGEE. CDR3 DNA sequence: TGTGCCAGCAGCGTAGACATAGCGGAGAACACCGGGGAGCTGTTTTTT. This codes for CASSVDIAENTGELFF.

CDR3 sequence (DNA): TGTGCCAGCGTAAAATGGGGGACACCCTACGAGCAGTACTTC. Its protein is CASVKWGTPYEQYF. V usage is TRBV11-2 and J usage is TRBJ2-7; D possibly corresponds to TRBD1 (6 bases). Deletions cut 8 bases from V and 2 bases from J, with 16 bases between. The CDR3 consists of 14 residues. Germline V gives CDR1 SGHAT, CDR2 FQNNGV.

The chain links TRBV11-1 to TRBJ1-1, with 8 bases lining up with TRBD1. With 5 bases clipped from V and 6 bases from J, the junction kept 5 bases outside the gene matches. CDR1 is SGHAT, CDR2 FQDESV, per germline (reference sequence). The CDR3 runs 13 residues. In DNA form, the CDR3 reads TGTGCCAGCAGCCCATACAGGGGGGCTGAAGCTTTCTTT. Amino acids: CASSPYRGAEAFF.

The chain joins TRBV2 to TRBJ1-2; 7 positions agree with TRBD1. The junction had 15 bases not matched to a gene; V was cut back by 10 bases and J by 7 bases. The CDR3 has 14 amino acids. The germline V gene encodes CDR1 SNHLY and CDR2 FYNNEI. The CDR3 DNA sequence: TGTGCCACCCACTCGATTACAGGGGACTCTGGCTACACCTTC. Its protein is CATHSITGDSGYTF. The full variable domain, in which reference TRBV2 and TRBJ1-2 provide the parts outside the CDR3, is EPEVTQTPSHQVTQMGQEVILRCVPISNHLYFYWYRQILGQKVEFLVSFYNNEISEKSEIFDDQFSVERPDGSNFTLKIRSTKLEDSAMYFCATHSITGDSGYTFGSGTRLTVV.

V and J are TRBV28 and TRBJ1-5; weak D call: TRBD1 (6 bases). This CDR3 comprises 12 residues. Deletions cut 8 bases from V and 6 bases from J, with 11 bases between. Germline V gene sequence: CDR1 MDHEN, CDR2 SYDVKM. The CDR3 DNA sequence: TGTGCCAGCTGGGGGGGGCGTCAGCCCCAGCATTTT. It yields the protein CASWGGRQPQHF.

This chain uses TRBV19 with TRBJ1-1; D is possibly TRBD1 (5 bases). The germline CDR1 and CDR2 sequences are LNHDA and SQIVND (reference sequence). V lost 5 bases to trimming and J lost 3 bases, with 10 bases between them. The CDR3 has 13 amino acids. CDR3 sequence reads: CASSFDRDTEAFF. CDR3 DNA: TGTGCCAGTAGTTTCGACAGAGACACTGAAGCTTTCTTT.

The CDR3 reads CASSAETGGAGGELFF. CDR3 nucleotide sequence: TGTGCCAGCAGCGCAGAAACAGGGGGCGCCGGCGGGGAGCTGTTTTTT. The chain uses TRBV5-4 and TRBJ2-2; 9 positions agree with TRBD1. The germline gives CDR1 SGHNT, CDR2 YYREEE (reference sequence). Germline trimming cut 4 bases from V and 7 bases from J; bases unmatched to any gene: 11. The CDR3 covers 16 residues.

The rearrangement links TRBV5-8 to TRBJ2-7; 7 positions agree with TRBD1. Germline CDR1 and CDR2: SGHTS and YDEGEE. The CDR3 sequence is 15 residues long. V lost 3 bases to trimming and J lost 2 bases; unmatched junction nucleotides: 8. The CDR3 DNA reads as TGTGCCAGCAGCTCCAGGGACAGCCTTCCCTACGAGCAGTACTTC. This gives the protein CASSSRDSLPYEQYF.

The CDR3 region has the DNA TGTGCCAGCAGCCCCCCAGGGCTGAACACTGAAGCTTTCTTT. It encodes CASSPPGLNTEAFF. This rearrangement joins TRBV2 to TRBJ1-1; D is possibly TRBD1 (5 bases). V lost 6 bases and J 0 bases, leaving 11 bases between the germline ends. There are 14 residues in the CDR3. Per germline, CDR1 SNHLY and CDR2 FYNNEI.

The chain uses TRBV7-9 and TRBJ2-2; D remains unclear. The CDR3 length is 16 residues. The germline V gene has CDR1 SEHNR and CDR2 FQNEAQ (reference sequence). V was cut by 4 bases and J by 0 bases, with 12 bases left in between. CDR3 nucleotides: TGTGCCAGCAGCTCCGTTTTTGGCTCGAACACCGGGGAGCTGTTTTTT. Translating gives CASSSVFGSNTGELFF.

The V call is TRBV7-3, the J call TRBJ2-3; 9 bases fit TRBD1. J gave up 3 bases and V 4 bases, and 5 bases lay outside the gene matches. This CDR3 comprises 15 residues. CDR1 is SGHTA, CDR2 FQGTGA, per germline. In DNA form, the CDR3 reads TGTGCCAGCAGCTGGACGGGACAGGGAACAGATACGCAGTATTTT. It is translated as CASSWTGQGTDTQYF.

This sequence joins TRBV21-1 and TRBJ2-7; the table's D call, TRBD2, was not checked against the DNA. TRBV21-1 is a pseudogene. The CDR3 consists of 19 residues. CDR3 loop: CASSKAWRTSGRWGKEQYF. The CDR3 bases are TGTGCCAGCAGCAAAGCGTGGAGGACTAGCGGGAGATGGGGGAAGGAGCAGTACTTC.

The CDR3 nucleotides read TGTGCCAGTAGTGTGGGGACAGGATTTGATACGCAGTATTTT. It translates to CASSVGTGFDTQYF. The chain joins TRBV19 to TRBJ2-3, with 8 positions matching TRBD1. J was trimmed by 6 bases and V by 5 bases; bases with no gene match: 7. The CDR3 sequence is 14 residues long. Looked up from germline, CDR1 is LNHDA and CDR2 is SQIVND (reference sequence).

The genes are TRBV11-2 and TRBJ2-7; 7 bases are shared with TRBD1. In germline, CDR1 is SGHAT, CDR2 FQNNGV. The CDR3 sequence is 14 residues long. Trimming at V came to 5 bases and at J to 2 bases, leaving 6 bases not matched to a gene. CDR3 sequence: CASSPRQGTYEQYF. Here the CDR3 DNA reads TGTGCCAGCAGCCCTCGACAGGGAACCTACGAGCAGTACTTC.

V usage is TRBV7-2 and J usage is TRBJ2-1; tentatively, D is TRBD1 (7 bases). The V end was cut by 4 bases, the J end by 8 bases, with 12 bases between. CDR1 and CDR2 (germline): SGHTA, FQGNSA. The CDR3 spans 13 residues. The CDR3 DNA reads TGTGCCAGCAGCTGGCAGGGGGGCGATGAGCAGTTCTTC. Its translation: CASSWQGGDEQFF. The full variable domain, rest sourced from reference TRBV7-2 and TRBJ2-1, is GAGVSQSPSNKVTEKGKDVELRCDPISGHTALYWYRQSLGQGLEFLIYFQGNSAPDKSGLPSDRFSAERTGGSVSTLTIQRTQQEDSAVYLCASSWQGGDEQFFGPGTRLTVL.

J is TRBJ2-3 and V is TRBV5-1; weak D call: TRBD1 (6 bases). CDR1 and CDR2 (germline): SGHRS, YFSETQ. The CDR3 has 14 amino acids. The V end lost 5 bases, the J end lost 4 bases, and 14 bases lay between the germline ends. The CDR3 spells CASRQQGSSDTQYF. For the CDR3, the DNA is TGCGCCAGCAGGCAACAGGGTAGCTCAGATACGCAGTATTTT.